This T cell receptor beta chain emerged from a study of OX40 agonist ivuxolimab in advanced cancers. A single count supports this clone. TCRdb's table, derived via immunoSEQ multiplex PCR, lists solely in-frame clones and lacks some. There are about 41,000 clones in the sample; around 87% occur only once, and under 4% lies in the top ten. With 0 bases removed from V and 4 bases from J, the gap between germline ends came to 12 bases. This CDR3 region has 15 residues. Germline loops: CDR1 LGHNA, CDR2 YSLEER. The source material was CD4+ or CD8+ T cells sorted from blood, sampled in a trial of the OX40 agonist ivuxolimab. This chain joins TRBV4-3 and TRBJ2-5; D is unclear. This clonotype was obtained from an adult with an advanced solid tumor such as melanoma, head and neck, liver or kidney cancer. CDR3: CASSQEGPGLETQYF. The CDR3, as DNA: TGCGCCAGCAGCCAAGAAGGGCCAGGATTAGAGACCCAGTACTTC.